The source of this T cell receptor (beta chain) is a study of blood T cell repertoires in COVID-19. At the level of the study: Sites in the United States, Italy and Spain provided acute and convalescent COVID-19 samples.

Symptom resolution, clearance, or two negative PCRs marked donors in Cohort 3 as recovered. This clone was seen once. The V gene lost 1 base and the J gene lost 7 bases, with 19 bases spanning the gap. Germline V gene data show CDR1 as SGHTA and CDR2 as FQGTGA. This CDR3 comprises 16 residues. Libraries were prepared by immunoSEQ multiplex PCR; TCRdb keeps only in-frame clonotypes and omits some of them. The table lists under 250,000 clones, 70% to 90% of them singletons. The rearrangement links TRBV7-3 to TRBJ1-2; D unclear. Sequencing was performed on PBMCs or T cells enriched from blood (not recorded which). This clonotype was obtained from a man between 25 and 39 years old who had recovered from COVID-19. The CDR3 is CASSLIRGRAVRGYTF. CDR3 nucleotide sequence: TGTGCCAGCAGCTTAATCCGAGGGAGGGCCGTCCGTGGCTACACCTTC.